This T cell receptor beta chain was identified during a study of CD8 T cells in Susac syndrome. Findings and limits, study-wide: By the study's own acknowledgment, its TCR sequencing and HLA analysis included relatively few individuals.

Germline CDR1 reads MNHNS; CDR2 reads SASEGT. V was clipped by 3 bases and J by 1 base, with 7 bases between them. The CDR3 totals 13 residues. Note on this clonotype: Its antigen remains unknown.

In contrast to the negatively isolated CD8+ and CD4+ T cells, TEMRA cells were FACS-enriched. Random hexamers were used to reverse transcribe an amount of roughly 0.5 to 1 ug RNA. Amplification of TCR beta CDR3 spanned 54 Vbeta and 13 Jbeta via immunoSEQ multiplex PCR. One entry per CDR3 protein, called by TCRdb with MiXCR from the immunoSEQ multiplex PCR reads. The sample includes around 160,000 distinct CDR3 sequences, 80% to 95% of them seen just once. The receptor was isolated from a human donor in good health. The sequencing input was CD4+ T cells from PBMCs. This chain links TRBV6-1 with TRBJ2-7; no reliable D call. CDR3: CASSEGASYEQYF. DNA for the CDR3: TGTGCCAGCAGTGAGGGCGCATCCTACGAGCAGTACTTC.